Included here is one T cell receptor (beta chain) sequence, with context. The CDR3 covers 18 residues. Germline assignment: CDR1 SEHNR and CDR2 FQNEAQ (reference sequence). V was clipped by 5 bases and J by 4 bases; unmatched bases: 16. These data come from a study of blood T cell repertoires in COVID-19. Background on the study: Sample material is recorded as cDNA or gDNA derived from T cells, B-cell-depleted T cells, or PBMCs.

Per the original methods: Reference gene primer amplification yielded estimated nucleated cell counts. Data came from immunoSEQ multiplex PCR; TCRdb stores just in-frame clones and leaves some out. Clone size and the V and J calls come from that table; the DNA yielded D and trimming. The sample includes about 190,000 clones, roughly 80% of them seen just once. Sequencing was carried out using PBMCs or T cells enriched from blood (not recorded which). The chain links TRBV7-9 to TRBJ2-3; 9 bases are shared with TRBD2. The TCR comes from a woman between 45 and 60 years old who had recovered from COVID-19. The CDR3 is CASSPFRGGREGADTQYF. The CDR3 DNA is TGTGCCAGCAGCCCCTTTCGGGGGGGGCGGGAGGGCGCAGATACGCAGTATTTT.